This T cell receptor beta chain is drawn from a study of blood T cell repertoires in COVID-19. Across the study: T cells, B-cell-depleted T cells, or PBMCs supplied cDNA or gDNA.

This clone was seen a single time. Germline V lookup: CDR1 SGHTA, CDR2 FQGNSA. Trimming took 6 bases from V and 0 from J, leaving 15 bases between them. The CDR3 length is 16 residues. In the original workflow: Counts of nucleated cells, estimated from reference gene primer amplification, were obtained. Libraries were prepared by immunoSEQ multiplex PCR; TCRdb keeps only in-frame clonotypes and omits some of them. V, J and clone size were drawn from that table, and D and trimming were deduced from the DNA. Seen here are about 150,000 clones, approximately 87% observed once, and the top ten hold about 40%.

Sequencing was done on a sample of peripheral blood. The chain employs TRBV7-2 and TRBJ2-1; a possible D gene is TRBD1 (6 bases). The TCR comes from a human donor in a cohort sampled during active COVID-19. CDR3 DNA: TGTGCCAGCAGACCTAACAGGGCCTCCTCCTACAATGAGCAGTTCTTC. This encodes CASRPNRASSYNEQFF.